These 29 T cell receptor beta chains share one sample of origin, sequenced in a study of cytomegalovirus exposure and HLA in healthy donors. Primers: 60 Vbeta forward and 13 Jbeta reverse. Repertoires were generated with immunoSEQ multiplex PCR, while TCRdb's copy carries only in-frame clones and drops some. Of some 150,000 clones in the sample, about four fifths are singletons; the top ten hold roughly 7.5%. Specimen: PBMCs. These receptors originate from a woman in her twenties or thirties in good health and CMV-seropositive.

The J gene is TRBJ1-4, the V gene TRBV4-1, with D possibly being TRBD1 (6 bases). The CDR3 extends over 17 amino acids. V shed 9 bases and J shed 4 bases, with 24 bases lying between them. Germline values: CDR1 MGHRA, CDR2 YSYEKL. Written as DNA, the CDR3 is TGCGCCAGAGGGGGGGCAGCCATTTCTCGGGGTAATGAAAAACTGTTTTTT. Protein sequence: CARGGAAISRGNEKLFF.

The chain combines TRBV5-1 with TRBJ2-3; 12 nucleotides align to TRBD2. CDR3 size: 18 residues. Trimming removed 0 bases from V and 1 base from J; junction bases left unmatched: 6. Germline CDR1 reads SGHRS; CDR2 reads YFSETQ. The CDR3, as DNA: TGCGCCAGCAGCTTGGCGGTACTAGCGGGGGGTCGCACAGATACGCAGTATTTT. Its protein product is CASSLAVLAGGRTDTQYF.

A word on this clone: Other nucleotide sequences from this sample produce the same CDR3. The gene calls are TRBV4-1 and TRBJ2-1; a possible D gene is TRBD1 (5 bases). V was trimmed by 4 bases and J by 13 bases, leaving 17 bases between them. This CDR3 is 13 amino acids long. Germline V gives CDR1 MGHRA, CDR2 YSYEKL. This chain's CDR3 is CASSLLRAGEQFF. In nucleotides, the CDR3 is TGCGCCAGCAGCCTCCTCAGGGCTGGTGAACAGTTCTTC.

The chain couples TRBV25-1 to TRBJ2-5, with D tentatively TRBD2 (6 bases). Trimming removed 4 bases from V and 4 bases from J, with 19 bases in between. This CDR3 comprises 16 residues. Germline values: CDR1 MGHDK, CDR2 SYGVNS. In nucleotides, the CDR3 is TGTGCCAGCAGTGGTCATGATCAGCGGGCCGGAGAGACCCAGTACTTC. Its protein is CASSGHDQRAGETQYF.

The chain combines TRBV28 with TRBJ2-7; TRBD2 is a possible D gene (6 bases). V lost 4 bases and J lost 9, with 16 bases in between. Germline CDR1 reads MDHEN; CDR2 reads SYDVKM. The CDR3 is 13 residues long. DNA of the CDR3: TGTGCCAGCAGTTCGGGGGACCAATTGGGGCAGTACTTC. Its translation is CASSSGDQLGQYF.

The chain has TRBV4-1 and TRBJ1-2; 12 bases are a match to TRBD1. The CDR3 length is 19 residues. Per the germline V gene, CDR1 is MGHRA and CDR2 is YSYEKL. With V trimmed by 3 bases and J by 0 bases, 11 bases remained unmatched. The CDR3 DNA is TGCGCCAGCAGCCACCTACCCGGGACAGGGGGCTTCTCTAACTATGGCTACACCTTC. Translated, it gives CASSHLPGTGGFSNYGYTF.

The chain couples TRBV7-2 to TRBJ1-6; D call uncertain. This CDR3 has 12 residues. CDR1 and CDR2 from the germline V gene are SGHTA and FQGNSA. Between the trimmed V and J ends, which lost 1 base and 15 bases, there was a span of 10 bases. In nucleotides, the CDR3 is TGTGCCAGCAGCTTAGGAGGCGGACTCCTCCACTTT. Protein product: CASSLGGGLLHF.

The sample holds one count of this clone. The chain couples TRBV6-5 to TRBJ1-2, with 7 bases aligning to TRBD1. In germline, CDR1 is MNHEY, CDR2 SVGAGI. CDR3 length equals 13 residues. The junction had 5 bases not matched to a gene; V was cut back by 8 bases and J by 2 bases. CDR3 nucleotides: TGTGCCAGCGCTAAGGGGGCGAACTATGGCTACACCTTC. Its protein product is CASAKGANYGYTF.

V is TRBV28 and J is TRBJ2-5; no clear D. The closer fit of TRBJ2-7 to the DNA end suggests the J call may be wrong. The CDR3 totals 16 residues. Germline V gives CDR1 MDHEN, CDR2 SYDVKM. CDR3 sequence (DNA): TGTGCCAGCAGTCCCCTCGGCGGAGCTTCATCCTACGAGCAGTACTTC. This gives the protein CASSPLGGASSYEQYF.

The V call is TRBV7-9, the J call TRBJ1-2, with D possibly matching TRBD1 (6 bases). Germline CDR1 is SEHNR and CDR2 is FQNEAQ (reference sequence). Trimming shortened V by 4 bases and J by 8 bases, and 11 bases separated the two germline ends. CDR3 length equals 12 residues. The CDR3 DNA reads as TGTGCCAGCAGCTCTGGACAGTTCGGCTACACCTTC. Translated, it gives CASSSGQFGYTF.

The rearrangement uses TRBV6-5 and TRBJ1-3; D is perhaps TRBD1 (6 bases). Trimming took off 5 bases at V and 2 bases at J, with 10 bases between the two ends. The CDR3 spans 14 residues. Germline-derived CDR1 and CDR2 are MNHEY and SVGAGI. CDR3 protein: CASSRQGTGNTIYF. For the CDR3, the DNA is TGTGCCAGCAGTCGGCAGGGGACTGGAAACACCATATATTTT.

This clone was seen only a few times. V is TRBV7-3 and J is TRBJ2-3; possibly TRBD2 for D (7 bases). Trimming removed 1 base at V and 2 bases at J, with 10 bases between. Germline V gene lookup returns CDR1 SGHTA and CDR2 FQGTGA. The CDR3 loop spans 15 amino acids. Here the CDR3 DNA reads TGTGCCAGCAGCTTAATGGGGGGGGCCACAGATACGCAGTATTTT. Translated, it gives CASSLMGGATDTQYF.

The chain uses TRBV4-3 and TRBJ1-5; 9 positions match TRBD1. The CDR3 spans 18 residues. V dropped 0 bases and J dropped 0; count of bases not matched to a gene: 6. Germline V gene data show CDR1 as LGHNA and CDR2 as YSLEER. The CDR3 sequence is CASSQDRTTGGSNQPQHF. CDR3 nucleotide sequence: TGCGCCAGCAGCCAAGATCGAACGACAGGGGGTAGCAATCAGCCCCAGCATTTT.

The V gene is TRBV7-3, the J gene TRBJ1-3, with D maybe TRBD1 (6 bases). The V gene's germline CDR1 is SGHTA and CDR2 FQGTGA. The CDR3 totals 17 residues. V was trimmed by 1 base and J by 9 bases, leaving 22 bases between them. CDR3 DNA sequence: TGTGCCAGCAGCTTAATTTCTGTAGAACAGGGCTTCGGCACCATATATTTT. It is translated as CASSLISVEQGFGTIYF.

This clone turned up a few times. The V call is TRBV7-9, the J call TRBJ1-2; TRBD1 matches at 10 bases. CDR3 size: 14 residues. CDR1 is SEHNR, CDR2 FQNEAQ, per germline (reference sequence). V trimming: 5 bases; J trimming: 5 bases; junction bases outside the gene matches: 5. CDR3 bases: TGTGCCAGCAGCCCCCGGACAGGGGGGTATGGCTACACCTTC. This sequence encodes CASSPRTGGYGYTF.

CDR3 region: CASSPPSRNEQFF. The DNA of the CDR3 is TGTGCCAGCAGCCCCCCTTCGCGTAATGAGCAGTTCTTC. The chain carries TRBV13 and TRBJ2-1; the D is unclear. This CDR3 is 13 amino acids long. V was clipped by 5 bases and J by 7 bases, with 12 bases between them. CDR1 is PRHDT, CDR2 FYEKMQ, per germline (reference sequence). Together with reference TRBV13 and TRBJ2-1, the CDR3 gives the full variable domain: AAGVIQSPRHLIKEKRETATLKCYPIPRHDTVYWYQQGPGQDPQFLISFYEKMQSDKGSIPDRFSAQQFSDYHSELNMSSLELGDSALYFCASSPPSRNEQFFGPGTRLTVL.

The chain links TRBV19 to TRBJ1-5; 8 nucleotides match TRBD1. Per germline, CDR1 LNHDA and CDR2 SQIVND (reference sequence). The J segment lost 3 bases and the V segment lost 2 bases, leaving 9 bases of the junction unmatched. The CDR3 is 17 amino acids. The CDR3 region has the DNA TGTGCCAGTAGTATAAGTGGGACAGGTACGATCAATCAGCCCCAGCATTTT. It codes for CASSISGTGTINQPQHF.

This chain joins TRBV10-3 and TRBJ2-3, with 9 bases identical to TRBD1. Trimming took 5 bases from V and 2 from J; bases not matched to a gene: 8. This CDR3 region has 16 residues. Germline loops: CDR1 ENHRY, CDR2 SYGVKD. CDR3 protein: CAISPGQGGTTDTQYF. In nucleotides, the CDR3 is TGTGCCATCAGTCCGGGACAGGGTGGGACCACAGATACGCAGTATTTT.

Only a few counts were recorded for this clone. This chain connects TRBV6-5 to TRBJ2-3; a weak D match, TRBD2 (6 bases). The germline gives CDR1 MNHEY, CDR2 SVGAGI. Trimming shortened V by 5 bases and J by 2 bases, and 14 bases separated the two germline ends. The CDR3 has 15 amino acids. As DNA, the CDR3 is TGTGCCAGCAGTCACACCGGGACTTCCACAGATACGCAGTATTTT. Translation: CASSHTGTSTDTQYF.

The chain combines TRBV9 with TRBJ2-7; 7 bases are shared with TRBD1. V gave up 0 bases and J gave up 1 base; unmatched junction bases: 4. The CDR3 length is 15 residues. Germline CDR1 reads SGDLS; CDR2 reads YYNGEE. The CDR3 nucleotides are TGTGCCAGCAGCGTAGGCCCGACAGGGTCCTACGAGCAGTACTTC. It yields the protein CASSVGPTGSYEQYF.

The chain employs TRBV10-1 and TRBJ1-1; TRBD1 agrees at 8 bases. The CDR3 is 14 amino acids. The germline V gene encodes CDR1 WNHNN and CDR2 SYGVQD (reference sequence). V lost 6 bases to trimming and J lost 2 bases; unmatched junction nucleotides: 5. CDR3 nucleotides: TGCGCCAGCAGGTACAGGGGGGGAAACACTGAAGCTTTCTTT. Protein sequence: CASRYRGGNTEAFF.

V is TRBV30 and J is TRBJ2-1; TRBD2 is a possible D gene (5 bases). Looked up from germline, CDR1 is GTSNPN and CDR2 is SVGIG (reference sequence). The CDR3 has 11 amino acids. The V end lost 1 base, the J end lost 7 bases, and 5 bases lay between the germline ends. CDR3 sequence reads: CAWSGGNEQFF. CDR3 nucleotide sequence: TGTGCCTGGAGTGGCGGGAATGAGCAGTTCTTC.

CDR3 in amino acids: CASSLTPGLAGGHTGELFF. The CDR3 DNA reads as TGCGCCAGCAGCTTGACCCCTGGGCTAGCGGGGGGCCACACCGGGGAGCTGTTTTTT. The chain uses TRBV5-1 and TRBJ2-2; TRBD2 matches at 11 bases. V trimming: 1 base; J trimming: 3 bases; junction bases outside the gene matches: 11. The CDR3 spans 19 residues. Germline CDR1 and CDR2: SGHRS and YFSETQ.

The chain is built from TRBV9 and TRBJ2-1, with 8 bases matching TRBD2. V lost 0 bases and J lost 1; bases outside the gene matches: 6. This CDR3 is 17 amino acids long. Looked up from germline, CDR1 is SGDLS and CDR2 is YYNGEE. The CDR3 reads CASSVAGRGGSYNEQFF. As DNA, the CDR3 is TGTGCCAGCAGCGTAGCCGGCCGGGGGGGGTCCTACAATGAGCAGTTCTTC.

The CDR3: CASSLGQGSALNTEAFF. For the CDR3, the DNA is TGCGCCAGCAGCTTGGGACAGGGGAGCGCCCTGAACACTGAAGCTTTCTTT. This chain links TRBV5-1 with TRBJ1-1; 8 nucleotides align to TRBD1. Trimming removed 0 bases from V and 0 bases from J; junction bases left unmatched: 7. The length of the CDR3 is 17 residues. Per germline, CDR1 SGHRS and CDR2 YFSETQ. The variable domain in full, completed from reference TRBV5-1 and TRBJ1-1, reads KAGVTQTPRYLIKTRGQQVTLSCSPISGHRSVSWYQQTPGQGLQFLFEYFSETQRNKGNFPGRFSGRQFSNSRSEMNVSTLELGDSALYLCASSLGQGSALNTEAFFGQGTRLTVV.

This chain uses TRBV4-3 with TRBJ1-4; 8 nucleotides align to TRBD1. The CDR3 is made up of 17 amino acids. The junction had 12 bases not matched to a gene; V was cut back by 4 bases and J by 5 bases. Germline lookup yields CDR1 LGHNA and CDR2 YSLEER. CDR3 loop: CASSPHPPAGGNEKLFF. In DNA form, the CDR3 reads TGCGCCAGCAGCCCCCACCCCCCGGCAGGGGGCAATGAAAAACTGTTTTTT.

The chain uses TRBV7-8 and TRBJ2-2; TRBD2 matches at 10 bases. Germline CDR1 SGHVS, CDR2 FQNEAQ. V gave up 5 bases and J gave up 2 bases; unmatched junction bases: 17. This CDR3 region has 20 residues. CDR3 sequence (DNA): TGTGCCAGCAGCCCCGCTAGGTTTCTAGCGGGGGCCCGTAACACCGGGGAGCTGTTTTTT. It translates to CASSPARFLAGARNTGELFF.

The chain joins TRBV10-3 to TRBJ1-4; tentatively, D is TRBD1 (5 bases). The germline V gene encodes CDR1 ENHRY and CDR2 SYGVKD. Between the trimmed V and J ends, which lost 6 bases and 1 base, there was a span of 9 bases. The CDR3 runs 14 residues. Here the CDR3 reads CAIRGQGTNEKLFF. The CDR3 nucleotides are TGTGCCATCAGGGGGCAGGGAACTAATGAAAAACTGTTTTTT.

This sequence joins TRBV7-8 and TRBJ2-3, with TRBD1 as a possible D gene (6 bases). The CDR3 is made up of 15 amino acids. V lost 1 base, J lost 2 bases, and 10 bases lay in between. CDR1 is SGHVS and CDR2 is FQNEAQ in the germline V gene. For the CDR3, the DNA is TGTGCCAGCAGCTTAGTAGCAGGGGACACAGATACGCAGTATTTT. Its protein is CASSLVAGDTDTQYF.